The TCR beta chain described here comes from a study of beta chain features in type 1 diabetes (dated by TCRdb to between 2017 and 2018). Regarding the complete study: Mean age, gender distribution, total cell number and subset yield did not differ between patients and healthy donors. A total of about 99,000,000 sorted cells were examined across all samples, and RNA yield correlated strongly with the number of cells per subset. In the study, TCRB repertoires of sorted circulating CD4+ T cell subsets from recently diagnosed type 1 diabetes patients were compared with those of matched healthy donors. Whereas all 28 donors provided naive and central memory subsets, regulatory and stem cell-like memory subsets were isolated from just 8 patients and roughly 8 healthy donors.

For this clone: The target of this receptor is not known. There are no base qualities to consult, and no much larger clone falls within one base.

Each donor gave one peripheral blood draw, averaging approximately 120 mL, which was collected into heparinised tubes. A BD FACSAria II and a panel including CD45RO, CCR7, CD25, CD127, CD95 and CD27 were used to sort naive, central memory, regulatory and stem cell-like memory CD4+ T cells. Every sorted population had a purity above 98%. PBMCs were isolated right away by Lymphoprep density gradient centrifugation and were stained directly, without culture. To minimize batch effects, samples were stained and sorted in pairs, one healthy donor with one patient per experiment. The entire isolated RNA was reverse transcribed using the High Capacity cDNA Reverse Transcription Kit, and thus expressed TCRB transcripts were sequenced. Deep immunoSEQ sequencing was applied to naive, central memory and regulatory T cell samples, giving an average of roughly 3.5 million total reads per sample. Sorted cells were lysed in RLT buffer and RNA was extracted with DNase-treated RNeasy Micro or Mini kits, depending on cell number. Each cell subset was processed on its own to prevent cross-contamination, while patient and healthy donor samples were processed together. The immunoSEQ multiplex PCR was used to amplify TCRB sequences from cDNA, yielding 87-bp fragments that span the CDR3 region. Sequencing of the amplicons was performed on the Illumina HiSeq platform. On the authors' methods: PCR bias was corrected computationally using synthetic template baselines, and reads within Hamming distance 2 were collapsed, with unmergeable singletons discarded. Reads were aligned to IMGT to assign V, D and J genes, CDR3 length, and insertions or deletions at six rearrangement sites. Within each subset, clonotype counts were normalized to sorted cell number, and only after that were true diversity and Gini coefficients computed with the tcR R package. The overlap coefficient, calculated on TCRB nucleotide sequences, was used to measure repertoire sharing. TCRdb provides this immuneACCESS table in a form limited to in-frame rearrangements. Some clones are lacking; in checked studies, under half of them reflect an unresolved V gene, and why the rest are absent is not known. D and trimming were read from the DNA, whereas the V and J calls and clone size are those reported in that table. The table for this sample lists around 58,000 clones; about 60% of them were counted only once. The ten largest clones capture 2.2% of the sample.

The CDR3 runs 14 amino acids, cysteine and phenylalanine included. Only the CDR3 DNA stays, 42 bases, in frame from base 1. The junction shows trimming of 6 bases on V and 4 bases on J, and the gene matches do not reach 7 bases of it. CDR1 SEHNR and CDR2 FQNEAQ were looked up in the germline V gene (reference sequence). The research as a whole found: Sequencing cDNA rather than genomic DNA could over-represent highly expressing activated cells, although activation and CD3 levels did not differ between groups. HLA sub-analyses involved small numbers of individuals, so any influence of HLA type on TCRB rearrangement remained unresolved. Patients with type 1 diabetes made fewer insertions and deleted more nucleotides at VDJ recombination sites, implying thymic rearrangement abnormalities. Naive, central memory and regulatory TCRB repertoires appeared to be more alike among patients than among healthy donors. In all four CD4+ subsets, TCRB CDR3 length was moderately but significantly shorter in type 1 diabetes patients. PCR may preferentially amplify shorter templates, but because patient and control samples were amplified and corrected together, any resulting skew would affect both groups equally.

The sample was Tregs from blood. This specimen's cell subset or site label, interpreted: regulatory CD4+ T cells. The origin of this receptor is a woman under 30 in good health. The rearranged chain carries TRBV7-9 and TRBJ1-1; TRBD1 agrees with 8 junctional bases. The CDR3 corresponds to CASRTDRVGTEAFF. In nucleotide form, the sequence is TGTGCCAGCAGAACGGACAGGGTGGGCACTGAAGCTTTCTTT.